The rows below give T cell receptor beta chains drawn from one sample of a study of patients and donors after allogeneic stem cell transplantation. One entry per CDR3 protein, called by TCRdb with MiXCR from the RT-PCR reads. In the table there are about 76,000 distinct CDR3 sequences, 26% of which are singletons. Sequencing input: blood, either unsorted or a sorted T cell fraction (not recorded which). Every receptor here comes from a human donor who was either an allogeneic HSCT recipient or a stem cell or donor lymphocyte infusion donor (not recorded which). It is not recorded whose cells these are; they may come from a transplant donor. The conserved cysteine and the conserved F or W are not part of the CDR3 here. D genes are given only for firm matches.

TRBV4-2,NA,ASSQDRLSYEQY
TRBV4-1,NA,ASTSVGNTEAF
TRBV28,NA,ASSLWGNSPLH
TRBV5-1,TRBD1,ASSPDRHDIINEQF
TRBV4-3,NA,ASSPTGTATSNYGYT
TRBV4-2,NA,ASSQDSEGPRGAF
TRBV30,TRBD1,AWTPSQGQGAIEQY
TRBV12-3/TRBV12-4,NA,ASSHVRGGNIQY
TRBV7-9,NA,ASSLAGHYPYEQY
TRBV4-1,TRBD1,ASSPTGGGQPQH
TRBV9,TRBD1,ASSVGTGAYNSPLH
TRBV4-1,TRBD2,ASSQDIAGGLMETQY
TRBV28,TRBD2,ASTPSGPGLAISYEQY
TRBV10-3,TRBD1,AIGTGGDTNNSPLH
TRBV12-3/TRBV12-4,NA,ASSFRGYNEQF
TRBV12-3/TRBV12-4,NA,ASSLTRLEGKNEQF
TRBV12-3/TRBV12-4,TRBD2,ASSFWAAGETQY
TRBV5-1,NA,ASSLAPTGYEQY
TRBV6-1,TRBD1,ASITGTVNSPLH
TRBV5-1,NA,ASSLAKTSSGYEQY
TRBV5-1,TRBD2,ASSTGLAGELF
TRBV5-1,TRBD1,ASSLAGDSSYEQY
TRBV6-4,NA,ASSSSGLAGLGEQF
TRBV6-6,NA,ASSWWAEAF